The clone carrying this T cell receptor beta chain came up once. Autoimmune disease history or systemic immunosuppression disqualified patients. The sample belongs to a study of OX40 agonist ivuxolimab in advanced cancers. Study information: Ivuxolimab, an agonistic anti-OX40 (CD134) antibody, was given to patients. Patients undergoing dose escalation presented with hepatocellular carcinoma, melanoma, renal cell or head and neck cancer.

The CDR3 covers 15 residues. V lost 4 bases to trimming and J lost 2 bases, with 15 bases between them. Germline V gene lookup returns CDR1 SEHNR and CDR2 FQNEAQ (reference sequence). Data came from immunoSEQ multiplex PCR; TCRdb stores just in-frame clones and leaves some out. The sample contains 100,000 to 150,000 clones, just under 95% of which appear only once. This chain joins TRBV7-9 and TRBJ2-7; D possibly corresponds to TRBD2 (7 bases). This clonotype was sampled from an adult with an advanced solid tumor such as melanoma, head and neck, liver or kidney cancer. Sample: CD4+ or CD8+ T cells sorted from blood, taken in a trial of the OX40 agonist ivuxolimab. The CDR3 sequence: CASSSQGGGTYEQYF. CDR3 nucleotide sequence: TGTGCCAGCAGCTCCCAGGGAGGGGGGACCTACGAGCAGTACTTC.